Listed here are 31 T cell receptor beta chains from one sample, sequenced in a study of OX40 agonist ivuxolimab in advanced cancers. Using immunoSEQ multiplex PCR, the repertoire was profiled, and TCRdb retains in-frame clones only, with some absent. The sample holds 60,000 to 75,000 clones, roughly 80% seen once. The specimen comprised CD4+ or CD8+ T cells sorted from blood, sampled in a trial of the OX40 agonist ivuxolimab. The receptors here all came from an adult with an advanced solid tumor such as melanoma, head and neck, liver or kidney cancer.

This chain connects TRBV18 to TRBJ1-1; D call uncertain. The CDR3 has 16 residues. From germline, CDR1 is KGHSH and CDR2 LQKENI. Trimming pared 6 bases from V and 0 bases from J, leaving 17 bases between. The CDR3 sequence: CASSYNGGSLNTEAFF. The DNA of the CDR3 is TGTGCCAGCTCCTATAACGGTGGATCCTTGAACACTGAAGCTTTCTTT.

The chain combines TRBV10-3 with TRBJ2-6; 8 bases line up with TRBD1. Unmatched junction bases numbered 6, after V lost 3 bases and J lost 2 bases. Germline values: CDR1 ENHRY, CDR2 SYGVKD. The CDR3 is 17 residues long. CDR3 amino acids: CAISERDRLAGANVLTF. CDR3 nucleotides: TGTGCCATCAGTGAACGGGACAGGCTCGCTGGGGCCAACGTCCTGACTTTC.

This sequence joins TRBV9 and TRBJ2-1, with 13 bases fitting TRBD2. This CDR3 has 17 amino acids. The V gene end was trimmed by 4 bases and the J gene end by 8 bases; junction bases not matched to a gene: 12. Looked up from germline, CDR1 is SGDLS and CDR2 is YYNGEE. In nucleotides, the CDR3 is TGTGCCAGCAGCCCCGGGACTAGCGGGGCCTTTGTCTATGAGCAGTTCTTC. Residues: CASSPGTSGAFVYEQFF.

This chain links TRBV5-1 with TRBJ2-7; 10 bases match TRBD1. The germline gives CDR1 SGHRS, CDR2 YFSETQ. This CDR3 region has 15 residues. Trimming cost V 5 bases and J 3 bases; bases outside gene matches: 8. The DNA for the CDR3 is TGCGCCAGCAGAAGTGGGGGACAGGGGAACTACGAGCAGTACTTC. Translation: CASRSGGQGNYEQYF.

V gene TRBV15 combines with J gene TRBJ2-3; D may be TRBD2 (7 bases). Trimming took 1 base from V and 1 from J, leaving 12 bases between them. CDR1 is LNHNV, CDR2 YYDKDF, per germline (reference sequence). The CDR3 sequence is 16 residues long. The chain's CDR3 is CATSRAGGGRTDTQYF. The CDR3 coding sequence is TGTGCCACCAGCAGAGCCGGCGGGGGCCGCACAGATACGCAGTATTTT.

In this sample, this clone turned up a few times. The J gene is TRBJ2-3, the V gene TRBV5-1, with D tentatively TRBD2 (6 bases). Germline values: CDR1 SGHRS, CDR2 YFSETQ. Between the trimmed V and J ends, which lost 7 bases and 0 bases, there was a span of 18 bases. The CDR3 runs 16 residues. The CDR3 reads CASGAFGTPSTDTQYF. The CDR3 nucleotides are TGCGCCAGCGGAGCGTTCGGGACTCCTAGCACAGATACGCAGTATTTT.

V and J are TRBV13 and TRBJ1-6; D is perhaps TRBD1 (5 bases). V was shortened by 3 bases and J by 10 bases, with 13 bases between the two germline ends. The CDR3 is 14 residues long. Germline-derived CDR1 and CDR2 are PRHDT and FYEKMQ (reference sequence). The CDR3 reads CASSLGRVTSPLHF. The CDR3 nucleotides read TGTGCCAGCAGCTTGGGCAGGGTTACATCACCCCTCCACTTT.

The J gene is TRBJ2-7, the V gene TRBV2; D gene unclear. The CDR3 runs to 14 residues. The V end lost 6 bases, the J end lost 0 bases, and 12 bases lay between the germline ends. The germline CDR1 and CDR2 sequences are SNHLY and FYNNEI. The CDR3 loop reads CASRRAAYSYEQYF. In nucleotides, the CDR3 is TGTGCCAGCAGAAGGGCAGCCTACTCCTACGAGCAGTACTTC.

This chain links TRBV28 with TRBJ1-5; 12 nucleotides line up with TRBD1. Germline V gene lookup returns CDR1 MDHEN and CDR2 SYDVKM. V lost 5 bases, J lost 3 bases, and 2 bases stayed unmatched. The CDR3 totals 15 residues. CDR3 DNA sequence: TGTGCCAGCAGTAGGGACAGGGGGCCCAATCAGCCCCAGCATTTT. Translated: CASSRDRGPNQPQHF.

The V call is TRBV6-6, the J call TRBJ1-5; TRBD1 aligns across 9 bases. The CDR3 is made up of 15 amino acids. The V gene's germline CDR1 is MNHNY and CDR2 SVGAGI (reference sequence). V was pared by 6 bases and J by 4 bases, with 7 bases of the junction left unmatched. The CDR3: CASSLTGGVNQPQHF. The CDR3 DNA sequence: TGTGCCAGCAGCCTTACAGGGGGCGTAAATCAGCCCCAGCATTTT.

The count of this clone is one. The chain carries TRBV7-2 and TRBJ2-7; D assignment may be TRBD1 or TRBD2 (5 bases each). V was cut by 9 bases and J by 0 bases, with 18 bases left in between. The CDR3 length is 15 residues. CDR1 and CDR2 (germline): SGHTA, FQGNSA. CDR3 region: CASQTRDASSYEQYF. The CDR3 DNA reads as TGTGCCAGTCAAACCCGGGACGCGAGCTCCTACGAGCAGTACTTC.

This clone was found a few times. This chain joins TRBV7-2 and TRBJ1-6, with D possibly TRBD1 on 5 matching bases. The ends were cut back, 1 base at V and 9 bases at J, with 10 bases in the middle. CDR3 length: 14 residues. Per germline, CDR1 SGHTA and CDR2 FQGNSA. CDR3 nucleotide sequence: TGTGCCAGCAGCTTAGGACAGCAACTTTCACCCCTCCACTTT. As protein: CASSLGQQLSPLHF.

This sequence joins TRBV5-1 and TRBJ2-3; D is unclear. This CDR3 comprises 14 residues. V gave up 1 base and J gave up 0 bases, with 6 bases separating them. Germline values: CDR1 SGHRS, CDR2 YFSETQ. CDR3 nucleotide sequence: TGCGCCAGCAGCTTGTCCGGGAGCACAGATACGCAGTATTTT. This encodes CASSLSGSTDTQYF.

The V call is TRBV5-4, the J call TRBJ2-3; D gene uncertain. Trimming left V 6 bases short and J 0 bases short, with 8 bases between. The CDR3 extends over 13 amino acids. The V gene's germline CDR1 is SGHNT and CDR2 YYREEE (reference sequence). The DNA of the CDR3 is TGTGCCAGCAAAACCCCCAGCACAGATACGCAGTATTTT. Translation gives CASKTPSTDTQYF.

The chain recombines TRBV14 with TRBJ1-6; D is possibly TRBD1 (6 bases). Trimming took 7 bases from V and 0 from J, leaving 19 bases between them. Looked up from germline, CDR1 is SGHDN and CDR2 is FVKESK. This CDR3 has 18 amino acids. The CDR3 nucleotides read TGTGCCAGCACTAACCTGGGACATATGAGCTCCTATAATTCACCCCTCCACTTT. Encoded protein: CASTNLGHMSSYNSPLHF. Combining the CDR3 with reference TRBV14 and TRBJ1-6 gives the whole variable domain EAGVTQFPSHSVIEKGQTVTLRCDPISGHDNLYWYRRVMGKEIKFLLHFVKESKQDESGMPNNRFLAERTGGTYSTLKVQPAELEDSGVYFCASTNLGHMSSYNSPLHFGNGTRLTVT.

The CDR3 reads CASSQDLAGQGNQPQHF. CDR3 bases: TGTGCCAGCAGCCAAGATCTGGCAGGGCAGGGCAATCAGCCCCAGCATTTT. V is TRBV4-2 and J is TRBJ1-5; D possibly corresponds to TRBD1 (5 bases). The CDR3 extends over 17 amino acids. The V and J ends lost 0 bases and 2 bases respectively, with 14 bases between them. The germline CDR1 and CDR2 sequences are LGHNA and YNFKEQ.

The gene calls are TRBV19 and TRBJ1-5; tentatively, D is TRBD1 (5 bases). The CDR3 length is 13 residues. V lost 0 bases, J lost 8 bases, and 8 bases lay in between. CDR1 is LNHDA and CDR2 is SQIVND in the germline V gene (reference sequence). The CDR3 DNA sequence: TGTGCCAGTAGTATAGACCGGGGGGAGCCCCAGCATTTT. Its protein product is CASSIDRGEPQHF.

This chain uses TRBV14 with TRBJ2-5; D is possibly TRBD1 (6 bases). The CDR3 extends over 14 amino acids. Germline V CDR1 and CDR2: SGHDN, FVKESK. The V gene lost 6 bases and the J gene lost 5 bases, with 16 bases spanning the gap. Written as DNA, the CDR3 is TGTGCCAGCAGTCAGACAGGATTAGGCGAGACCCAGTACTTC. Translating it yields CASSQTGLGETQYF.

This chain uses TRBV4-1 with TRBJ2-7; 14 bases match TRBD2. Germline trimming cut 3 bases from V and 0 bases from J; bases unmatched to any gene: 7. There are 18 residues in the CDR3. The germline V gene encodes CDR1 MGHRA and CDR2 YSYEKL. For the CDR3, the DNA is TGCGCCAGCAGCCACACCGGGACTAGCGGGGGCCGCTCCTACGAGCAGTACTTC. This translates into CASSHTGTSGGRSYEQYF.

This clone was seen a handful of times. The CDR3 coding sequence is TGCAGCGGTCGCCTTTCAACTGGGGGCTACGAGCAGTACTTC. It translates to CSGRLSTGGYEQYF. The chain has TRBV29-1 and TRBJ2-7; the D call may be TRBD1 or TRBD2 (5 bases each). Germline values: CDR1 SQVTM, CDR2 ANQGSEA. Trimming left V 7 bases short and J 3 bases short, with 19 bases between. The length of the CDR3 is 14 residues.

This rearrangement joins TRBV10-3 to TRBJ2-7, with TRBD1 matching over 10 bases. J gave up 2 bases and V 4 bases, and 5 bases lay outside the gene matches. Germline assignment: CDR1 ENHRY and CDR2 SYGVKD. This CDR3 is built from 15 residues. The CDR3 sequence is CAISGGTGAPYEQYF. CDR3 coding DNA: TGTGCCATCAGTGGGGGGACAGGGGCCCCCTACGAGCAGTACTTC.

The rearrangement links TRBV28 to TRBJ1-2, with 12 bases that match TRBD1. V was clipped by 1 base and J by 4 bases; unmatched bases: 4. Looked up from germline, CDR1 is MDHEN and CDR2 is SYDVKM. The CDR3 has 16 residues. CDR3 residues: CASSLLGQGAGYGYTF. CDR3 nucleotides: TGTGCCAGCAGTTTATTGGGACAGGGGGCCGGCTATGGCTACACCTTC.

The chain couples TRBV6-5 to TRBJ1-6; D not certain. Germline-derived CDR1 and CDR2 are MNHEY and SVGAGI. V shed 2 bases and J shed 7 bases, with 9 bases lying between them. The CDR3 contains 14 residues. Here the CDR3 reads CASSYVTSNSPLHF. The DNA for the CDR3 is TGTGCCAGCAGTTACGTGACCTCAAATTCACCCCTCCACTTT.

The rearrangement uses TRBV11-2 and TRBJ2-2; 9 bases line up with TRBD2. The V gene end was trimmed by 8 bases and the J gene end by 9 bases; junction bases not matched to a gene: 10. The CDR3 has 14 amino acids. CDR1 and CDR2 from the germline V gene are SGHAT and FQNNGV. CDR3 amino acids: CASASAGGPRELFF. The CDR3 DNA follows: TGTGCCAGCGCCTCCGCGGGGGGGCCCCGGGAGCTGTTTTTT.

The sample holds one count of this clone. J is TRBJ2-7 and V is TRBV19; D is unresolved. The V end lost 5 bases, the J end lost 0 bases, and 11 bases lay between the germline ends. This CDR3 has 14 residues. Germline CDR1 and CDR2: LNHDA and SQIVND (reference sequence). This CDR3 is CASSVKVTSYEQYF. The CDR3 DNA reads as TGTGCCAGTAGTGTAAAAGTCACCTCCTACGAGCAGTACTTC.

The V and J genes are TRBV30 and TRBJ1-3, with TRBD1 as a possible D gene (5 bases). Germline V gene lookup returns CDR1 GTSNPN and CDR2 SVGIG (reference sequence). With 4 bases removed from V and 6 bases from J, the gap between germline ends came to 16 bases. The CDR3 runs to 14 residues. The CDR3 reads CAWTRQPGANTIYF. CDR3 nucleotides: TGTGCCTGGACCCGACAGCCCGGAGCAAACACCATATATTTT.

The sample holds one count of this clone. The CDR3 DNA is TGTGCCAGCCCCCCCGGGTCAGGGTGGACCGGGGAGCTGTTTTTT. Amino acid sequence: CASPPGSGWTGELFF. The chain couples TRBV6-4 to TRBJ2-2; possibly TRBD1 for D (5 bases). CDR1 and CDR2 (germline): MRHNA, SNTAGT. With 8 bases removed from V and 5 bases from J, the gap between germline ends came to 18 bases. This CDR3 comprises 15 residues.

The chain joins TRBV9 to TRBJ2-3, with TRBD2 as a possible D gene (6 bases). Germline CDR1 is SGDLS and CDR2 is YYNGEE. This CDR3 region has 17 residues. V was shortened by 2 bases and J by 0 bases, with 16 bases between the two germline ends. CDR3 in amino acids: CASSVVPAGTSTDTQYF. In nucleotides, the CDR3 is TGTGCCAGCAGCGTTGTCCCCGCCGGGACTAGCACAGATACGCAGTATTTT.

The rearrangement uses TRBV2 and TRBJ1-1; 9 bases line up with TRBD1. Trimming at V came to 6 bases and at J to 5 bases, leaving 7 bases not matched to a gene. CDR3 length equals 14 residues. The germline V gene encodes CDR1 SNHLY and CDR2 FYNNEI. CDR3 bases: TGTGCCAGCAGCGGGACAGGGCGAGAGACTGAAGCTTTCTTT. It is translated as CASSGTGRETEAFF.

The chain carries TRBV7-2 and TRBJ1-4, with D uncertain. Germline CDR1 is SGHTA and CDR2 is FQGNSA. This CDR3 has 14 residues. V lost 2 bases, J lost 10 bases, and 14 bases lay in between. For the CDR3, the DNA is TGTGCCAGCAGCTTACCGGCGGCTAAGGGAAAACTGTTTTTT. It is translated as CASSLPAAKGKLFF.

J is TRBJ2-7 and V is TRBV11-2; TRBD2 agrees at 7 bases. The CDR3 has 13 amino acids. Germline CDR1 reads SGHAT; CDR2 reads FQNNGV. J gave up 9 bases and V 1 base, and 6 bases lay outside the gene matches. CDR3 loop: CASSLVGPGGQYF. CDR3 in DNA: TGTGCCAGCAGCTTAGTCGGGCCGGGAGGGCAGTACTTC.